These 26 T cell receptor beta chains originate from one sample sequenced in a study of OX40 agonist ivuxolimab in advanced cancers. The protocol was immunoSEQ multiplex PCR, while the TCRdb copy is restricted to in-frame clones and leaves out a portion. The data show around 16,000 clones, with around 60% seen just once and 8.4% held by the top ten. Here the sequenced sample was CD4+ or CD8+ T cells sorted from blood, taken in a trial of the OX40 agonist ivuxolimab. The origin of the receptors is an adult with an advanced solid tumor such as melanoma, head and neck, liver or kidney cancer.

This clone was detected only once. The rearrangement uses TRBV7-8 and TRBJ2-3, with D tentatively TRBD2 (7 bases). Germline assignment: CDR1 SGHVS and CDR2 FQNEAQ. The length of the CDR3 is 14 residues. V lost 5 bases to trimming and J lost 4 bases, with 13 bases between them. The CDR3, as DNA: TGTGCCAGCAGCCTTAAGGGGGGGGCAGATACGCAGTATTTT. This gives the protein CASSLKGGADTQYF.

DNA for the CDR3: TGTGCCACCGAGAGACAGCGCGGGGATAACACCGGGGAGCTGTTTTTT. Translation: CATERQRGDNTGELFF. V usage is TRBV7-9 and J usage is TRBJ2-2, with D perhaps matching TRBD2 (6 bases). The V end lost 10 bases, the J end lost 2 bases, and 20 bases lay between the germline ends. The CDR3 runs to 16 residues. Germline V CDR1 and CDR2: SEHNR, FQNEAQ (reference sequence).

This clone is judged medium-sized. The rearrangement joins TRBV2 to TRBJ1-2; TRBD1 might be the D (5 bases). Looked up from germline, CDR1 is SNHLY and CDR2 is FYNNEI. Trimming shortened V by 10 bases and J by 2 bases, and 17 bases separated the two germline ends. This CDR3 is built from 14 residues. CDR3 protein: CATKWGLQNYGYTF. The CDR3 nucleotides read TGTGCCACCAAATGGGGACTCCAAAACTATGGCTACACCTTC.

The chain joins TRBV29-1 to TRBJ2-7; D possibly corresponds to TRBD1 (7 bases). The CDR3 length is 18 residues. V lost 4 bases, J lost 3 bases, and 28 bases lay in between. The germline CDR1 and CDR2 sequences are SQVTM and ANQGSEA. For the CDR3, the DNA is TGCAGCGTTGTGGGGGGTGAGAGACAGGGAGAGGGATTCTACGAGCAGTACTTC. Translated: CSVVGGERQGEGFYEQYF.

The rearrangement joins TRBV11-2 to TRBJ2-1; 8 bases fit TRBD2. There are 14 residues in the CDR3. Trimming cost V 3 bases and J 5 bases; bases outside gene matches: 3. CDR1 and CDR2 from the germline V gene are SGHAT and FQNNGV. CDR3 sequence reads: CASSFSGANNEQFF. DNA of the CDR3: TGTGCCAGCAGCTTTAGCGGGGCCAACAATGAGCAGTTCTTC.

The chain carries TRBV4-1 and TRBJ1-1, with 10 bases that match TRBD1. Germline CDR1 reads MGHRA; CDR2 reads YSYEKL. The CDR3 runs 14 residues. Germline trimming cut 4 bases from V and 5 bases from J; bases unmatched to any gene: 4. This CDR3 is CASSLGTGVTEAFF. For the CDR3, the DNA is TGCGCCAGCAGCCTCGGGACAGGGGTGACTGAAGCTTTCTTT.

This clone has more than one count but fewer than ten. This chain uses TRBV12-2 with TRBJ1-4. TRBV12-2 is a pseudogene segment. The CDR3 is made up of 11 amino acids. The CDR3 region is CASRLVEKLFF. The CDR3 coding sequence is TGTGCAAGTCGCTTAGTCGAAAAACTGTTTTTT.

The chain employs TRBV4-1 and TRBJ2-1, with D unresolved. This CDR3 region has 13 residues. Germline V gene lookup returns CDR1 MGHRA and CDR2 YSYEKL. Trimming removed 2 bases from V and 6 bases from J, with 8 bases in between. The CDR3 sequence: CASSQSPSNEQFF. In nucleotides, the CDR3 is TGCGCCAGCAGCCAATCGCCTAGCAATGAGCAGTTCTTC.

This clone was counted between two and nine times. The chain is built from TRBV6-4 and TRBJ2-6, with D perhaps matching TRBD1 (6 bases). CDR3 size: 16 residues. Germline assignment: CDR1 MRHNA and CDR2 SNTAGT. Trimming shortened V by 3 bases and J by 3 bases, and 12 bases separated the two germline ends. The CDR3, as DNA: TGTGCCAGCAGTGAGTCCACAGGGCATGGGGCCAACGTCCTGACTTTC. Translating it yields CASSESTGHGANVLTF.

The rearrangement links TRBV7-3 to TRBJ1-3; D is unclear. V dropped 0 bases and J dropped 4 bases, with 10 bases sitting between them. Germline V lookup: CDR1 SGHTA, CDR2 FQGTGA. The CDR3 contains 15 residues. DNA of the CDR3: TGTGCCAGCAGCTTAACCGTTGACCCAGGAAACACCATATATTTT. It translates to CASSLTVDPGNTIYF.

The chain employs TRBV7-9 and TRBJ1-2, with D perhaps matching TRBD1 (5 bases). Trimming cost V 1 base and J 8 bases, with 11 bases left between them. Per germline, CDR1 SEHNR and CDR2 FQNEAQ (reference sequence). This CDR3 comprises 13 residues. CDR3 amino acids: CASSLERGIGYTF. The CDR3 coding sequence is TGTGCCAGCAGCTTAGAAAGGGGTATCGGCTACACCTTC.

Sample share makes this clone medium-sized. This chain connects TRBV11-2 to TRBJ2-7; TRBD2 is a possible D gene (5 bases). Germline loops: CDR1 SGHAT, CDR2 FQNNGV. The CDR3 consists of 13 residues. The ends were cut back, 1 base at V and 9 bases at J, with 13 bases in the middle. DNA for the CDR3: TGTGCCAGCAGCTTAGGGAACCGAGGGCGGCAGTACTTC. As protein: CASSLGNRGRQYF. Using reference TRBV11-2 and TRBJ2-7 for the parts outside the CDR3, the full variable domain is EAGVAQSPRYKIIEKRQSVAFWCNPISGHATLYWYQQILGQGPKLLIQFQNNGVVDDSQLPKDRFSAERLKGVDSTLKIQPAKLEDSAVYLCASSLGNRGRQYFGPGTRLTVT.

In its sample, this clone was seen a few times. CDR3 bases: TGTGCCAGCAGTGAGACTAGCAATCAAGAGACCCAGTACTTC. Translation gives CASSETSNQETQYF. The chain combines TRBV6-1 with TRBJ2-5; 7 positions agree with TRBD2. The CDR3 sequence is 14 residues long. With 3 bases clipped from V and 2 bases from J, the junction kept 3 bases outside the gene matches. Germline V gives CDR1 MNHNS, CDR2 SASEGT.

The genes are TRBV7-6 and TRBJ2-7, with D perhaps TRBD1 (6 bases). CDR1 is SGHVS, CDR2 FNYEAQ, per germline. The CDR3 sequence is 13 residues long. V lost 5 bases, J lost 2 bases, and 10 bases lay in between. The CDR3 protein is CASSQGPTYEQYF. CDR3 DNA sequence: TGTGCCAGCAGCCAGGGGCCCACCTACGAGCAGTACTTC.

The V gene is TRBV5-6, the J gene TRBJ2-3; tentatively, D is TRBD1 or TRBD2 (6 bases each). There are 14 residues in the CDR3. Trimming removed 3 bases at V and 6 bases at J, with 14 bases between. Germline CDR1 reads SGHDT; CDR2 reads YYEEEE. The CDR3, as DNA: TGTGCCAGCAGCTACTTCTCGGGGGCGGATACGCAGTATTTT. The encoded protein is CASSYFSGADTQYF.

The chain joins TRBV19 to TRBJ1-1, with a tentative D call TRBD1 (6 bases). The ends were cut back, 10 bases at V and 4 bases at J, with 16 bases in the middle. Germline CDR1 reads LNHDA; CDR2 reads SQIVND (reference sequence). The CDR3 sequence is 13 residues long. The CDR3 nucleotides read TGTGCCACCTACACAGGGACGGGCACTGAAGCTTTCTTT. This gives the protein CATYTGTGTEAFF.

The CDR3 nucleotides are TGTGCCAGCAGTTTAGACGGGAGCTCCTATAATTCACCCCTCCACTTT. Translating gives CASSLDGSSYNSPLHF. This chain links TRBV28 with TRBJ1-6; no firm D call. This CDR3 comprises 16 residues. Germline V gives CDR1 MDHEN, CDR2 SYDVKM. Trimming cost V 2 bases and J 0 bases, with 8 bases left between them.

V is TRBV7-9 and J is TRBJ1-2; tentatively, D is TRBD1 (5 bases). Germline V gene sequence: CDR1 SEHNR, CDR2 FQNEAQ (reference sequence). This CDR3 has 15 amino acids. V dropped 1 base and J dropped 4 bases, with 13 bases sitting between them. CDR3 DNA sequence: TGTGCCAGCAGCTTAGTGGGTGGGGCAGCCTATGGCTACACCTTC. The encoded protein is CASSLVGGAAYGYTF. The whole variable domain, remainder taken from reference TRBV7-9 and TRBJ1-2, is DTGVSQNPRHKITKRGQNVTFRCDPISEHNRLYWYRQTLGQGPEFLTYFQNEAQLEKSRLLSDRFSAERPKGSFSTLEIQRTEQGDSAMYLCASSLVGGAAYGYTFGSGTRLTVV.

On this clone: This sequence may be a read error, since a much larger clone differs from it by one base. V usage is TRBV27 and J usage is TRBJ2-7; D may be TRBD1 or TRBD2 (7 bases each). CDR1 is MNHEY, CDR2 SMNVEV, per germline (reference sequence). Deletions cut 6 bases from V and 4 bases from J, with 16 bases between. This CDR3 region has 14 residues. The CDR3 here is CASSLTQGGYEQYF. The CDR3 region has the DNA TGTGCCAGCAGCCTAACCCAGGGGGGGTACGAGCAGTACTTC.

V is TRBV30 and J is TRBJ2-1; maybe TRBD1 (8 bases). The length of the CDR3 is 14 residues. In germline, CDR1 is GTSNPN, CDR2 SVGIG (reference sequence). Trimming took 4 bases from V and 2 from J, leaving 12 bases between them. As DNA, the CDR3 is TGTGCCTGGAACAGGGGGGGCGCCTACAATGAGCAGTTCTTC. The encoded protein is CAWNRGGAYNEQFF.

The chain recombines TRBV7-9 with TRBJ2-2; D is unclear. V lost 5 bases to trimming and J lost 4 bases, with 8 bases between them. The length of the CDR3 is 13 residues. The V gene's germline CDR1 is SEHNR and CDR2 FQNEAQ (reference sequence). CDR3 sequence reads: CASSPAVTGELFF. CDR3 sequence (DNA): TGTGCCAGCAGCCCAGCAGTCACCGGGGAGCTGTTTTTT.

The chain links TRBV5-3 to TRBJ1-2; D is uncertain. TRBV5-3 is placed among ORFs of uncertain function. This CDR3 has 13 amino acids. Trimming stripped 0 bases from V and 1 base from J, with 4 bases between. CDR3 nucleotides: TGTGCCAGAAGCTTGGGGGGTAACTATGGCTACACCTTC. Its translation is CARSLGGNYGYTF.

V usage is TRBV5-4 and J usage is TRBJ2-7, with D unresolved. CDR1 is SGHNT, CDR2 YYREEE, per germline (reference sequence). This CDR3 is built from 14 residues. V shed 2 bases and J shed 1 base, with 10 bases lying between them. The CDR3 here is CASSLFSLSYEQYF. CDR3 sequence (DNA): TGTGCCAGCAGCTTATTTAGTTTATCCTACGAGCAGTACTTC.

The table lists this clone with a few counts. V gene TRBV5-1 combines with J gene TRBJ2-1; 8 bases align to TRBD2. The CDR3 extends over 13 amino acids. V lost 7 bases and J lost 7; bases outside the gene matches: 7. Germline CDR1 and CDR2: SGHRS and YFSETQ. The DNA of the CDR3 is TGCGCCAGCGGTGGACTAGCCATAAATGAGCAGTTCTTC. Translating gives CASGGLAINEQFF.

The chain carries TRBV6-4 and TRBJ2-2; the D is unclear. CDR1 and CDR2 (germline): MRHNA, SNTAGT. V lost 0 bases to trimming and J lost 6 bases, with 11 bases between them. This CDR3 is built from 15 residues. The CDR3 nucleotides read TGTGCCAGCAGTGACTCGAGTCAGGTTCCCGGGGAGCTGTTTTTT. Its protein product is CASSDSSQVPGELFF.

The chain joins TRBV7-9 to TRBJ1-5; 9 nucleotides agree with TRBD1. The CDR3 loop spans 16 amino acids. The junction had 6 bases not matched to a gene; V was cut back by 5 bases and J by 1 base. The germline gives CDR1 SEHNR, CDR2 FQNEAQ (reference sequence). The CDR3 loop reads CASSPLGTGSNQPQHF. The CDR3 DNA reads as TGTGCCAGCAGCCCCCTTGGGACAGGGAGCAATCAGCCCCAGCATTTT. The variable domain in full, with the rest retrieved from reference TRBV7-9 and TRBJ1-5, is DTGVSQNPRHKITKRGQNVTFRCDPISEHNRLYWYRQTLGQGPEFLTYFQNEAQLEKSRLLSDRFSAERPKGSFSTLEIQRTEQGDSAMYLCASSPLGTGSNQPQHFGDGTRLSIL.